Below are 15 T cell receptor beta chains sequenced from a single sample in a study of CD8 T cells in ankylosing spondylitis. One entry per CDR3 protein results from TCRdb running MiXCR on the 5' RACE reads. Among a few hundred thousand distinct CDR3 sequences listed, 8% to 11% were seen once. What was sequenced was blood, either unsorted or a sorted T cell fraction (not recorded which). These TCRs come from a male donor with ankylosing spondylitis or in good health (not recorded which).

This clonotype was seen repeatedly, ten times or more. The chain employs TRBV12-3 or TRBV12-4 and TRBJ1-6; the match to TRBD1 covers 9 bases. With V trimmed by 5 bases and J by 9 bases, 5 bases remained unmatched. There are 14 residues in the CDR3. The CDR3: CASSTGTGFSPLHF. The CDR3 DNA sequence: TGTGCCAGCAGTACCGGGACAGGGTTTTCACCCCTCCACTTT.

About this clonotype itself: A much more abundant neighbour one base away suggests this may be a read error. The rearrangement uses TRBV6-5 and TRBJ1-1; a possible D gene is TRBD1 (5 bases). In germline, CDR1 is MNHEY, CDR2 SVGAGI. V lost 4 bases, J lost 1 base, and 13 bases lay in between. This CDR3 region has 15 residues. The CDR3 DNA reads TGTGCCAGCAGTTGCTTACGGGGGACGAACACTGAAGCTTTCTTT. It yields the protein CASSCLRGTNTEAFF.

This clonotype was observed at least ten times. V and J are TRBV25-1 and TRBJ1-2, with a possible D match to TRBD1 (6 bases). The germline V and J ends were trimmed by 5 bases and 0 bases, with 16 bases remaining between them. The CDR3 extends over 16 amino acids. From germline, CDR1 is MGHDK and CDR2 SYGVNS. CDR3 region: CASSRQDLPSNYGYTF. CDR3 sequence (DNA): TGTGCCAGCAGTAGACAGGACCTACCTTCTAACTATGGCTACACCTTC.

Details on this clonotype: A much larger clone differs from this one at a single base, so this may be a read error. The chain joins TRBV7-6 to TRBJ2-3, with D possibly called TRBD1 or TRBD2 (6 bases each). CDR3 length: 15 amino acids. Germline CDR1 and CDR2: SGHVS and FNYEAQ. The CDR3 sequence is CGSSGGPSSTDTQYF. Written as DNA, the CDR3 is TGTGGCAGCAGTGGGGGGCCCTCTAGCACAGATACGCAGTATTTT. Drawing the rest from reference TRBV7-6 and TRBJ2-3, the complete variable domain is GAGVSQSPRYKVTKRGQDVALRCDPISGHVSLYWYRQALGQGPEFLTYFNYEAQQDKSGLPNDRFSAERPEGSISTLTIQRTEQRDSAMYRCGSSGGPSSTDTQYFGPGTRLTVL.

This clonotype was detected many times. This sequence joins TRBV27 and TRBJ1-4; 10 bases are shared with TRBD1. Germline V lookup: CDR1 MNHEY, CDR2 SMNVEV (reference sequence). V was pared by 6 bases and J by 2 bases, with 6 bases of the junction left unmatched. The CDR3 sequence is 16 residues long. CDR3 sequence reads: CASRRQGAGTNEKLFF. CDR3 sequence (DNA): TGTGCCAGCAGAAGACAGGGGGCAGGTACTAATGAAAAACTGTTTTTT.

This clonotype has a count of ten or more. V and J are TRBV12-3 or TRBV12-4 and TRBJ2-7; no firm D call. V lost 5 bases to trimming and J lost 7 bases, with 9 bases between them. The CDR3 runs to 11 residues. This CDR3 reads CASSLNTEQYF. DNA for the CDR3: TGTGCCAGCAGTCTAAACACTGAGCAGTACTTC.

This clonotype has ten or more counts. V is TRBV5-1 and J is TRBJ2-5, with D unclear. The germline V gene has CDR1 SGHRS and CDR2 YFSETQ. The CDR3 contains 15 residues. The V gene lost 0 bases and the J gene lost 5 bases, with 14 bases spanning the gap. In DNA form, the CDR3 reads TGCGCCAGCAGCTTGGTTGGGCAGTTCTCGGAGACCCAGTACTTC. Residues: CASSLVGQFSETQYF.

This clonotype appeared many times. The rearrangement joins TRBV4-2 to TRBJ2-2; 7 bases agree with TRBD1. Trimming at V came to 0 bases and at J to 6 bases, leaving 1 base not matched to a gene. The CDR3 has 14 residues. Germline CDR1 LGHNA, CDR2 YNFKEQ. As DNA, the CDR3 is TGTGCCAGCAGCCAAGATACAGGGGCCGGGGAGCTGTTTTTT. Encoded protein: CASSQDTGAGELFF.

This clonotype was observed many times. The chain carries TRBV5-6 and TRBJ1-1, with TRBD1 identical over 9 bases. V trimming: 1 base; J trimming: 3 bases; junction bases outside the gene matches: 4. This CDR3 is 15 amino acids long. The germline V gene encodes CDR1 SGHDT and CDR2 YYEEEE. In DNA form, the CDR3 reads TGTGCCAGCAGCTTGACAGGGGGCCGCGACACTGAAGCTTTCTTT. As protein: CASSLTGGRDTEAFF. Looking up the rest from reference TRBV5-6 and TRBJ1-1 gives the full variable domain: DAGVTQSPTHLIKTRGQQVTLRCSPKSGHDTVSWYQQALGQGPQFIFQYYEEEERQRGNFPDRFSGHQFPNYSSELNVNALLLGDSALYLCASSLTGGRDTEAFFGQGTRLTVV.

The chain carries TRBV29-1 and TRBJ2-5; 7 positions match TRBD1. The CDR3 sequence is 13 residues long. V lost 7 bases and J lost 2; bases outside the gene matches: 7. Germline loops: CDR1 SQVTM, CDR2 ANQGSEA. The CDR3 loop is CSAVTGRQETQYF. The CDR3 nucleotides are TGCAGCGCCGTGACAGGGAGACAAGAGACCCAGTACTTC.

This clonotype came up a few times. This rearrangement joins TRBV9 to TRBJ1-1, with D possibly matching TRBD1 (6 bases). Between the trimmed V and J ends, which lost 2 bases and 4 bases, there was a span of 15 bases. CDR1 is SGDLS and CDR2 is YYNGEE in the germline V gene. The CDR3 runs 15 residues. The CDR3 sequence is CASSVRGGGVTEAFF. The CDR3 DNA reads TGTGCCAGCAGCGTTCGAGGGGGGGGGGTCACTGAAGCTTTCTTT.

This clonotype was found a few times. The genes are TRBV7-2 and TRBJ1-5; D may be TRBD1 (6 bases). V was pared by 3 bases and J by 0 bases, with 12 bases between. This CDR3 has 16 residues. Germline loops: CDR1 SGHTA, CDR2 FQGNSA. The CDR3 reads CASSFSTGLSNQPQHF. Here the CDR3 DNA reads TGTGCCAGCAGCTTTTCGACAGGCCTTAGCAATCAGCCCCAGCATTTT.

This clonotype turned up a few times. The genes are TRBV7-2 and TRBJ2-1, with 8 nucleotides matching TRBD2. J was trimmed by 0 bases and V by 0 bases; bases with no gene match: 1. Per the germline V gene, CDR1 is SGHTA and CDR2 is FQGNSA. The CDR3 spans 16 residues. The DNA for the CDR3 is TGTGCCAGCAGCTTAGCGGCGGGGGGCTCCTACAATGAGCAGTTCTTC. It specifies CASSLAAGGSYNEQFF.

This clonotype turned up a few times. V gene TRBV12-3 or TRBV12-4 combines with J gene TRBJ2-1; D tentatively fits TRBD1 or TRBD2 (5 bases each). V gave up 4 bases and J gave up 2 bases, with 9 bases separating them. The CDR3 has 14 amino acids. The CDR3 coding sequence is TGTGCCAGCAGTTACCAGGGACCCTACAATGAGCAGTTCTTC. This encodes CASSYQGPYNEQFF.

The chain has TRBV14 and TRBJ2-3, with D possibly called TRBD1 or TRBD2 (6 bases each). The CDR3 is 16 residues long. Germline assignment: CDR1 SGHDN and CDR2 FVKESK. The V and J ends lost 2 bases and 5 bases respectively, with 17 bases between them. The CDR3 DNA reads TGTGCCAGCAGCCAACTTCCGGGGGCCTACCAAGATACGCAGTATTTT. Translated: CASSQLPGAYQDTQYF.